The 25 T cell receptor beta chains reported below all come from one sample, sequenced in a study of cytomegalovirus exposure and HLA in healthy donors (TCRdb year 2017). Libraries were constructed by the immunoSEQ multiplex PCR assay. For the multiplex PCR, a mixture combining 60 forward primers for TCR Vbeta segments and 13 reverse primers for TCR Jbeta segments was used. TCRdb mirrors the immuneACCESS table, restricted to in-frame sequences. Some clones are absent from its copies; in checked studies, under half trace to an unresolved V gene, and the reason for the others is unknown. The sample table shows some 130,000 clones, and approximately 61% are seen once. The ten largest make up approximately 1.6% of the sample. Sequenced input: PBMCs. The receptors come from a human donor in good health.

This chain's CDR3 is CASSSLAGGSYEQYF. The CDR3, as DNA: TGTGCCAGCTCATCACTAGCGGGAGGTTCTTACGAGCAGTACTTC. V gene TRBV18 combines with J gene TRBJ2-7, with 12 bases identical to TRBD2. Germline values: CDR1 KGHSH, CDR2 LQKENI. Germline trimming cut 5 bases from V and 4 bases from J; bases unmatched to any gene: 6. The CDR3 loop spans 15 amino acids. The full variable domain, with the rest looked up from reference TRBV18 and TRBJ2-7, is NAGVMQNPRHLVRRRGQEARLRCSPMKGHSHVYWYRQLPEEGLKFMVYLQKENIIDESGMPKERFSAEFPKEGPSILRIQQVVRGDSAAYFCASSSLAGGSYEQYFGPGTRLTVT.

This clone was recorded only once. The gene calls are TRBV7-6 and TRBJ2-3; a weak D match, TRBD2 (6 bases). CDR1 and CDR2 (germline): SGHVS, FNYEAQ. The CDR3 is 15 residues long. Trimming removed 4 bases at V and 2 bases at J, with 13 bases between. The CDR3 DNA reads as TGTGCCAGCAGCTCGGGGACTCCCCACACAGATACGCAGTATTTT. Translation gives CASSSGTPHTDTQYF.

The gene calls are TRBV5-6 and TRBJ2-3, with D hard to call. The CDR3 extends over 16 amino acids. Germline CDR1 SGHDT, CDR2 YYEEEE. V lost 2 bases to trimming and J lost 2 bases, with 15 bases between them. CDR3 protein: CASSLWRIQVTDTQYF. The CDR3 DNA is TGTGCCAGCAGCTTATGGCGGATCCAAGTCACAGATACGCAGTATTTT.

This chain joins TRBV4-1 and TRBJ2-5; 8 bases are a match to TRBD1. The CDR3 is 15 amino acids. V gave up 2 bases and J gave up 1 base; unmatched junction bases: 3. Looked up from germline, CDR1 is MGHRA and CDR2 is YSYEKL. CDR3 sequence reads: CASSQRQGRQETQYF. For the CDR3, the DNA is TGCGCCAGCAGCCAAAGACAGGGGCGCCAAGAGACCCAGTACTTC.

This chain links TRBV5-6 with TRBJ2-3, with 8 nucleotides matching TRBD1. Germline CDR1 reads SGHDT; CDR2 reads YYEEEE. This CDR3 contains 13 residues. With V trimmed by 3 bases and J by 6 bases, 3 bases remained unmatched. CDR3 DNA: TGTGCCAGCAGCTGGGGGACAGGCGATACGCAGTATTTT. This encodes CASSWGTGDTQYF.

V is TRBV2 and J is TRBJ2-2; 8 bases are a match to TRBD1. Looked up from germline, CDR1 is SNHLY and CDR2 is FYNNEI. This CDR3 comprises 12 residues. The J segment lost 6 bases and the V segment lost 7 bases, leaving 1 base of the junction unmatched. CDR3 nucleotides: TGTGCCAGCATGGGACAGGCCGGGGAGCTGTTTTTT. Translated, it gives CASMGQAGELFF.

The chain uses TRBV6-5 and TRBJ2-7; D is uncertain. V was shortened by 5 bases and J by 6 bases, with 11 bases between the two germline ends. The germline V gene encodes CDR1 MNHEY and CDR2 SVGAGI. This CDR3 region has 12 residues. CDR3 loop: CASSENRPEQYF. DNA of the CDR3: TGTGCCAGCAGTGAAAACAGACCCGAGCAGTACTTC.

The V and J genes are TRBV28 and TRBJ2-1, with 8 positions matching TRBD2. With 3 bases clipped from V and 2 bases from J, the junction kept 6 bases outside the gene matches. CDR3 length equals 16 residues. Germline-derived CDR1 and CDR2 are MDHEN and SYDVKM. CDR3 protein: CASSFPTSGAYNEQFF. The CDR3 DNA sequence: TGTGCCAGCAGTTTCCCAACTAGCGGCGCCTACAATGAGCAGTTCTTC.

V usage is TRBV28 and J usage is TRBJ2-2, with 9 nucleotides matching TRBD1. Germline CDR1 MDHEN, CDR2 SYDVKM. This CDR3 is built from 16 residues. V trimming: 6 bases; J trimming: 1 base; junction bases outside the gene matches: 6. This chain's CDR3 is CASREQGAGNTGELFF. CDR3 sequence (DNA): TGTGCCAGCAGAGAACAGGGGGCGGGGAACACCGGGGAGCTGTTTTTT.

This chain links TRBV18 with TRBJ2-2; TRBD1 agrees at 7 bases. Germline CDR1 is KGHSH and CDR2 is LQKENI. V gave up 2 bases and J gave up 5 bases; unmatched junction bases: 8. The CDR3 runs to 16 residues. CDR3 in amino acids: CASSPSAGGDTGELFF. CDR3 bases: TGTGCCAGCTCACCATCCGCAGGGGGTGATACCGGGGAGCTGTTTTTT.

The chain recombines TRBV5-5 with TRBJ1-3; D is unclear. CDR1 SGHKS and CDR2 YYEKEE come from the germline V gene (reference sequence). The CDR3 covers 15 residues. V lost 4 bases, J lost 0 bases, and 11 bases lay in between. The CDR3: CASSPYSASGNTIYF. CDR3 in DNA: TGTGCCAGCAGCCCATACAGTGCCTCTGGAAACACCATATATTTT.

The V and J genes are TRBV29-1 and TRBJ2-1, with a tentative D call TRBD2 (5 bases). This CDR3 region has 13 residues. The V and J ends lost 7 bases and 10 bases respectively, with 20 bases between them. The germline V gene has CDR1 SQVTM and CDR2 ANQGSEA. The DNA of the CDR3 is TGCAGCGCCCCGGGATCCACCCCCAGCGAGCAGTTCTTC. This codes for CSAPGSTPSEQFF.

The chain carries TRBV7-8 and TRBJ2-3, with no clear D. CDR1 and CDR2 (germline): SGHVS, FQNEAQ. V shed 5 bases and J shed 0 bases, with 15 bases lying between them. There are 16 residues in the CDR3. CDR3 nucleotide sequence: TGTGCCAGCAGCCCTCTCACGGCAGGTAGCACAGATACGCAGTATTTT. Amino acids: CASSPLTAGSTDTQYF.

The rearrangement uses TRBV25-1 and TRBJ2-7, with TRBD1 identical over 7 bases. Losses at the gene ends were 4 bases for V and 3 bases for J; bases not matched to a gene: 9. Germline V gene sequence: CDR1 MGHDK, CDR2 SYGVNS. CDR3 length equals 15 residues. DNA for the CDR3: TGTGCCAGCAGTGGGCGGACAGGTTGGGGCTACGAGCAGTACTTC. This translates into CASSGRTGWGYEQYF.

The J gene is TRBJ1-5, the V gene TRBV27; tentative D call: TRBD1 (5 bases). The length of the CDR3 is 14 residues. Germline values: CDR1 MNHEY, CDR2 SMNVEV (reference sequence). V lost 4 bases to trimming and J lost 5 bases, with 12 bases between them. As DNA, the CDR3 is TGTGCCAGCAGTTCGCGGGACGGCGATCAGCCCCAGCATTTT. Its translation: CASSSRDGDQPQHF.

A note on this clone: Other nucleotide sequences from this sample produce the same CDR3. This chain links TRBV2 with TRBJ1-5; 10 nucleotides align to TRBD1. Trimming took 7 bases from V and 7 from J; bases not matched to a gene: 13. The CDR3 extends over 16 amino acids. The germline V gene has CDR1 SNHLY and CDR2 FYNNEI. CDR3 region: CASKSGQGDYNQPQHF. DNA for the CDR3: TGTGCCAGCAAGAGCGGACAGGGGGACTACAACCAGCCCCAGCATTTT.

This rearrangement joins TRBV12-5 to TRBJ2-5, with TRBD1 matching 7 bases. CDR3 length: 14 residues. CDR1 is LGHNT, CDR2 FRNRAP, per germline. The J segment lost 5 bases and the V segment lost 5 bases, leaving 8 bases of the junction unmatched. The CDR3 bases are TGTGCTAGTGGTCCCACGACAGGGTGGGAGACCCAGTACTTC. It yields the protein CASGPTTGWETQYF.

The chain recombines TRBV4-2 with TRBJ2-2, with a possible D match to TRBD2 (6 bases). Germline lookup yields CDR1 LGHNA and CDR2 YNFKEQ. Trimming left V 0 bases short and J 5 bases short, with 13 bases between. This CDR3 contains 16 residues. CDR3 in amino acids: CASSQDTGVRTGELFF. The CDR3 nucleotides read TGTGCCAGCAGCCAAGATACGGGAGTCAGGACCGGGGAGCTGTTTTTT.

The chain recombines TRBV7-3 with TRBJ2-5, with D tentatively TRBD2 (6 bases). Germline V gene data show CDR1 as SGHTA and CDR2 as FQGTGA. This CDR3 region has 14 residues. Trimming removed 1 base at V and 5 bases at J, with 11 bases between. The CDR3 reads CASSLNPGGETQYF. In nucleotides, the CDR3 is TGTGCCAGCAGCTTAAACCCCGGAGGGGAGACCCAGTACTTC. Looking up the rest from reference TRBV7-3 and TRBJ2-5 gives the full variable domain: GAGVSQTPSNKVTEKGKYVELRCDPISGHTALYWYRQSLGQGPEFLIYFQGTGAADDSGLPNDRFFAVRPEGSVSTLKIQRTERGDSAVYLCASSLNPGGETQYFGPGTRLLVL.

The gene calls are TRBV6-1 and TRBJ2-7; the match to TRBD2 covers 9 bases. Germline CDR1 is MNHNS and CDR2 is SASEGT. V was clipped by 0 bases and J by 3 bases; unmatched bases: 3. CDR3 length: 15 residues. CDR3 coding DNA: TGTGCCAGCAGTGAAGCGACTAGCGGACTCTACGAGCAGTACTTC. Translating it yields CASSEATSGLYEQYF.

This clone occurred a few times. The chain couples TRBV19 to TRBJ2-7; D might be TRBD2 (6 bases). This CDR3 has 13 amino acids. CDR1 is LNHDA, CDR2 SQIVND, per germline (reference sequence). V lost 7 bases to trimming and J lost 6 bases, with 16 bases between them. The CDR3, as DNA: TGTGCCAGTAATAGAGGCGGGGCTCTCGAGCAGTACTTC. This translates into CASNRGGALEQYF. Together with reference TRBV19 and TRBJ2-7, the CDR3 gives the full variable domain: DGGITQSPKYLFRKEGQNVTLSCEQNLNHDAMYWYRQDPGQGLRLIYYSQIVNDFQKGDIAEGYSVSREKKESFPLTVTSAQKNPTAFYLCASNRGGALEQYFGPGTRLTVT.

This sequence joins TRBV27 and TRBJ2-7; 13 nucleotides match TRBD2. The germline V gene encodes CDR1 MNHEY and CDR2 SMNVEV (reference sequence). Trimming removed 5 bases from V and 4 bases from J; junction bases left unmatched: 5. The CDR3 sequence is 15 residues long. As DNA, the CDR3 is TGTGCCAGCAGTCGCGGGACTAGCGGGACGTACGAGCAGTACTTC. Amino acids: CASSRGTSGTYEQYF.

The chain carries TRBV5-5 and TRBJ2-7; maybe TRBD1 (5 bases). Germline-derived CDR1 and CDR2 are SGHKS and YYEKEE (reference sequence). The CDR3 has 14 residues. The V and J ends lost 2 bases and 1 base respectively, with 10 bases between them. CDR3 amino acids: CASSLDRGSYEQYF. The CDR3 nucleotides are TGTGCCAGCAGCTTAGATAGGGGATCCTACGAGCAGTACTTC. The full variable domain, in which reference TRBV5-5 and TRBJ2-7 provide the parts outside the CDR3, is DAGVTQSPTHLIKTRGQQVTLRCSPISGHKSVSWYQQVLGQGPQFIFQYYEKEERGRGNFPDRFSARQFPNYSSELNVNALLLGDSALYLCASSLDRGSYEQYFGPGTRLTVT.

CDR3 coding DNA: TGTGCCAGCAGTTACAGGGGGCAAGGATACCAAGAGACCCAGTACTTC. This codes for CASSYRGQGYQETQYF. The chain is built from TRBV6-6 and TRBJ2-5; TRBD1 matches at 7 bases. V shed 2 bases and J 0 bases; nucleotides not matched to a gene: 6. CDR3 size: 16 residues. Germline CDR1 and CDR2: MNHNY and SVGAGI (reference sequence).

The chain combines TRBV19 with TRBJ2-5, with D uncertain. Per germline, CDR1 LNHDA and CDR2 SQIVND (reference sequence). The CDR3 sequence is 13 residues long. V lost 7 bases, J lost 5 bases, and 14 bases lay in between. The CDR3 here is CASIGSVGETQYF. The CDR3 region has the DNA TGTGCCAGTATCGGCAGCGTCGGGGAGACCCAGTACTTC.